Listed here are 13 T cell receptor beta chains from one sample, sequenced in a study of circulating and synovial CD4+ cells in juvenile arthritis. Produced via immunoSEQ multiplex PCR; TCRdb's table is partial and in-frame only. The repertoire holds tens of thousands of clones, with roughly 95% as singletons. Sequencing was performed on CD4+ T cells from blood. The receptors were gathered from a human donor with juvenile idiopathic arthritis.

This rearrangement joins TRBV18 to TRBJ1-5; perhaps TRBD1 as D (6 bases). Germline assignment: CDR1 KGHSH and CDR2 LQKENI. The CDR3 spans 12 residues. Trimming removed 3 bases at V and 7 bases at J, with 7 bases between. CDR3 coding DNA: TGTGCCAGCTCACCCCAGGGGCAGCCCCAGCATTTT. It is translated as CASSPQGQPQHF.

The chain links TRBV6-4 to TRBJ2-7; 11 nucleotides agree with TRBD2. The germline CDR1 and CDR2 sequences are MRHNA and SNTAGT. The CDR3 is 14 residues long. V was clipped by 2 bases and J by 7 bases; unmatched bases: 4. The CDR3 nucleotides read TGTGCCAGCAGTGACCTAGCGGGAGGATGGGAGCAGTACTTC. Its protein is CASSDLAGGWEQYF.

The rearrangement uses TRBV7-2 and TRBJ2-2, with D perhaps matching TRBD1 (6 bases). This CDR3 is 14 amino acids long. The V gene's germline CDR1 is SGHTA and CDR2 FQGNSA. V was cut by 2 bases and J by 5 bases, with 9 bases left in between. CDR3 residues: CASSLKGGTGELFF. CDR3 nucleotides: TGTGCCAGCAGCTTAAAAGGGGGAACCGGGGAGCTGTTTTTT.

This clone was seen a single time. Other DNA sequences in the same sample also yield this CDR3. V gene TRBV5-4 combines with J gene TRBJ1-6; tentative D call: TRBD1 (5 bases). The CDR3 is 15 residues long. With 4 bases removed from V and 13 bases from J, the gap between germline ends came to 21 bases. Per the germline V gene, CDR1 is SGHNT and CDR2 is YYREEE (reference sequence). The CDR3 region is CASSPAGRGSSPLHF. Here the CDR3 DNA reads TGTGCCAGCAGCCCGGCGGGAAGGGGATCCTCCCCCCTCCACTTT.

The chain couples TRBV11-2 to TRBJ2-1; D possibly corresponds to TRBD2 (6 bases). With 8 bases removed from V and 9 bases from J, the gap between germline ends came to 23 bases. Germline V gene lookup returns CDR1 SGHAT and CDR2 FQNNGV. The CDR3 is made up of 15 amino acids. The CDR3 protein is CASHQLAKGRGEQFF. CDR3 nucleotide sequence: TGTGCCAGCCACCAACTAGCAAAGGGTAGGGGTGAGCAGTTCTTC. Supplemented by reference TRBV11-2 and TRBJ2-1, the full variable domain reads EAGVAQSPRYKIIEKRQSVAFWCNPISGHATLYWYQQILGQGPKLLIQFQNNGVVDDSQLPKDRFSAERLKGVDSTLKIQPAKLEDSAVYLCASHQLAKGRGEQFFGPGTRLTVL.

V and J are TRBV18 and TRBJ1-2; possible D gene TRBD1, 6 bases. This CDR3 is 14 amino acids long. CDR1 is KGHSH, CDR2 LQKENI, per germline. Deletions cut 6 bases from V and 8 bases from J, with 19 bases between. CDR3 protein: CASSPSPDRGGYTF. Here the CDR3 DNA reads TGTGCCAGCTCTCCTTCCCCGGACAGAGGCGGCTACACCTTC.

The chain joins TRBV5-6 to TRBJ1-2, with D tentatively TRBD1 (5 bases). V was pared by 4 bases and J by 6 bases, with 22 bases between. The CDR3 runs to 16 residues. CDR1 and CDR2 (germline): SGHDT, YYEEEE. The CDR3 DNA reads as TGTGCCAGCAGCCTCCTGGGGTCATGGGGGGAGAATGGCTACACCTTC. As protein: CASSLLGSWGENGYTF.

This CDR3 reads CASSERQGPMNTEAFF. CDR3 DNA: TGTGCCAGCAGCGAGCGACAGGGACCCATGAACACTGAAGCTTTCTTT. This rearrangement joins TRBV7-9 to TRBJ1-1; 7 positions match TRBD1. With V trimmed by 5 bases and J by 0 bases, 9 bases remained unmatched. The length of the CDR3 is 16 residues. Germline assignment: CDR1 SEHNR and CDR2 FQNEAQ (reference sequence).

The chain carries TRBV21-1 and TRBJ1-6. TRBV21-1 is a pseudogene. The CDR3 runs to 12 residues. The CDR3 here is CARPPTPSPLHF. In DNA, the CDR3 is TGTGCCCGTCCTCCTACTCCGTCACCCCTCCACTTT.

This clone was picked up one time. The chain has TRBV2 and TRBJ2-2; TRBD2 agrees at 9 bases. The CDR3 has 18 amino acids. The germline gives CDR1 SNHLY, CDR2 FYNNEI. J lost 2 bases, V lost 7 bases, and 14 bases had no gene match. CDR3 nucleotide sequence: TGTGCCAGCACCCGAGCGGTAATAGCGGGGGCTAACACCGGGGAGCTGTTTTTT. Translated, it gives CASTRAVIAGANTGELFF.

The V and J genes are TRBV7-2 and TRBJ1-6, with 7 bases lining up with TRBD1. The CDR3 totals 16 residues. V lost 5 bases to trimming and J lost 9 bases; unmatched junction nucleotides: 13. CDR1 and CDR2 from the germline V gene are SGHTA and FQGNSA. Here the CDR3 DNA reads TGTGCCAGCAGCGCGTCGACAGGGTATAGAGGTTCACCCCTCCACTTT. Translation: CASSASTGYRGSPLHF.

The rearrangement joins TRBV11-2 to TRBJ1-4; D unresolved. CDR3 length: 16 amino acids. Germline V gene sequence: CDR1 SGHAT, CDR2 FQNNGV. V lost 1 base, J lost 8 bases, and 17 bases lay in between. In nucleotides, the CDR3 is TGTGCCAGCAGCTTAGGACACACACCAACCGGAGAAAAACTGTTTTTT. It specifies CASSLGHTPTGEKLFF.

V is TRBV10-3 and J is TRBJ1-1; D gene ambiguous. Trimming pared 5 bases from V and 0 bases from J, leaving 10 bases between. Looked up from germline, CDR1 is ENHRY and CDR2 is SYGVKD. The CDR3 totals 14 residues. The CDR3 protein is CAISMTKMNTEAFF. Here the CDR3 DNA reads TGTGCCATCAGTATGACAAAGATGAACACTGAAGCTTTCTTT.